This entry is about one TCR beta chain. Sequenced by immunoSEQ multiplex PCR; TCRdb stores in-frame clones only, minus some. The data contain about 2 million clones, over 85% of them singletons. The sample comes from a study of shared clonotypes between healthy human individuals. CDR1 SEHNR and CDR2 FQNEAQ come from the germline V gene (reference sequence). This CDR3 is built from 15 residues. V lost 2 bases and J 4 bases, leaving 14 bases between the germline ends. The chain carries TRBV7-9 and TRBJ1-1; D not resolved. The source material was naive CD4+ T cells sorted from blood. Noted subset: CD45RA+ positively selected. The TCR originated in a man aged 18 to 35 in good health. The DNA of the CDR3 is TGTGCCAGCAGCTTATGCCGGGGTGAGTGCACTGAAGCTTTCTTT. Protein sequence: CASSLCRGECTEAFF.